The rows below give T cell receptor beta chains drawn from one sample of a study of cytomegalovirus exposure and HLA in healthy donors. Profiling relied on immunoSEQ multiplex PCR, and the TCRdb table lists in-frame clones only, not all of them. The table includes about 86,000 clones, 75% to 80% detected once. Material for sequencing was PBMCs. These receptors all come from a female donor in good health and CMV-seronegative. The CDR3 runs from the conserved cysteine through the conserved F or W. The D gene is left open where the match is weak. For some rows the clone size is stated as once, few or many, or as a class when expanded; others skip it.

CDR3nt,CDR3aa,len,d_gene,v_gene,abundance,j_gene
TGTGCCAGCAGTGAACAGCGGACTGCCCTGAGCTACACCTTC,CASSEQRTALSYTF,14,.,TRBV6-1,.,TRBJ1-2
TGTGCCAGCAGTTCGCGCCTAGGGGGCACTAATGAAAAACTGTTTTTT,CASSSRLGGTNEKLFF,16,TRBD1,TRBV27,.,TRBJ1-4
TGCGCCAGCAGTGAGTCCCCGAACAGGGCAGCTAATGAAAAACTGTTTTTT,CASSESPNRAANEKLFF,17,.,TRBV10-1,few,TRBJ1-4
TGTGCCAGCACCGGCCCGATGGAGGATGAAGCTTTCTTT,CASTGPMEDEAFF,13,.,TRBV7-9,.,TRBJ1-1
TGCGCCAGCAGTGAGACTAGCGGGAGATCCGAGCAGTACTTC,CASSETSGRSEQYF,14,TRBD2,TRBV10-2,.,TRBJ2-7
TGTGCCAGCAGTTACGGGCCGAGGAACACTGAAGCTTTCTTT,CASSYGPRNTEAFF,14,.,TRBV6-5,few,TRBJ1-1
TGCGCCAGCAGCTTGGTCTCCGGGACTAGGGACAATGAGCAGTTCTTC,CASSLVSGTRDNEQFF,16,TRBD2,TRBV5-1,.,TRBJ2-1
TGTGCTAGTGGTTTGGTAAGAAATCGCCGGGACAGGGATAGCAATCAGCCCCAGCATTTT,CASGLVRNRRDRDSNQPQHF,20,TRBD1,TRBV12-5,.,TRBJ1-5
TGCAGCGTTGAAGAAGGGGTTGCTGATACGCAGTATTTT,CSVEEGVADTQYF,13,.,TRBV29-1,.,TRBJ2-3
TGTGCCAGCAGCTTGCAGGGGCCCGGGGAGCTGTTTTTT,CASSLQGPGELFF,13,.,TRBV5-4,.,TRBJ2-2
TGTGCCAGCAGCTACCAGACAGTAGCCAAAAACATTCAGTACTTC,CASSYQTVAKNIQYF,15,.,TRBV5-6,.,TRBJ2-4
TGTGCCAGCAGTTATGGCGGGAGGGCCCTGAATGAGCAGTTCTTC,CASSYGGRALNEQFF,15,TRBD2,TRBV6-5,.,TRBJ2-1
TGTGCCAGCAGTTTTTTGAGGTCCGGGACAGGGGAGCAGTACTTC,CASSFLRSGTGEQYF,15,TRBD1,TRBV28,.,TRBJ2-7
TGTGCCAGCAGCTTAGTACGCGGGGAGGATGAAAAACTGTTTTTT,CASSLVRGEDEKLFF,15,.,TRBV7-9,.,TRBJ1-4
TGTGCCAGCAGGGCGACAGCCACCTACGAGCAGTACTTC,CASRATATYEQYF,13,.,TRBV27,.,TRBJ2-7
TGCAGTGCGCTGGGACAGGTAACTTTCTTT,CSALGQVTFF,10,TRBD1,TRBV20-1,.,TRBJ1-1
TGTGCCAGCAGCTTAGAGGGACTAGGGGCAAACATTCAGTACTTC,CASSLEGLGANIQYF,15,TRBD2,TRBV7-2,.,TRBJ2-4
TGTGCCAGCAGTGAGGTTAACGGGGGGACTGAGTTCTTC,CASSEVNGGTEFF,13,TRBD2,TRBV2,once,TRBJ2-1
TGTGCCAGCAGCACCAGGGGCTATGGCTACACCTTC,CASSTRGYGYTF,12,.,TRBV28,.,TRBJ1-2
TGCGCCAGCAGGCTTGGCGGGACAGCCGTCTCTGGAAACACCATATATTTT,CASRLGGTAVSGNTIYF,17,TRBD1,TRBV10-2,.,TRBJ1-3
TGTGCCAGCAGGGCAGGGCTCCAAGAGACCCAGTACTTC,CASRAGLQETQYF,13,.,TRBV28,once,TRBJ2-5
TGCAGCGTTGAGGGGGCCACTGAAGCTTTCTTT,CSVEGATEAFF,11,.,TRBV29-1,.,TRBJ1-1
TGTGCCAGCATACTAGCGGCGAGCTCCTACAATGAGCAGTTCTTC,CASILAASSYNEQFF,15,TRBD2,TRBV5-6,.,TRBJ2-1
TGTGCCAGCAGCTTAGTAGGGGACAGCTATAATTCACCCCTCCACTTT,CASSLVGDSYNSPLHF,16,TRBD1,TRBV7-3,.,TRBJ1-6
TGTGCCAGCAGCCCTGCGGGAGGGCCTCGACCGACTGAAGCTTTCTTT,CASSPAGGPRPTEAFF,16,.,TRBV13,few,TRBJ1-1
TGTGCCAGCGGCAGTGGAGATACGCAGTATTTT,CASGSGDTQYF,11,.,TRBV28,.,TRBJ2-3
TGTGCCATCAGTGCATCGACAGGGCTGTACGAGCAGTACTTC,CAISASTGLYEQYF,14,TRBD1,TRBV10-3,.,TRBJ2-7
TGTGCCAGCAGTCAAACCCGCGGAACCCCCTACGAGCAGTACTTC,CASSQTRGTPYEQYF,15,.,TRBV7-2,.,TRBJ2-7
TGTGCCAGCATCAGGACAGGGGGGAGCTCTGGGGCCAACGTCCTGACTTTC,CASIRTGGSSGANVLTF,17,TRBD1,TRBV9,.,TRBJ2-6
TGTGCCATTAGTCGGACAGGGACCCACAATCAGCCCCAGCATTTT,CAISRTGTHNQPQHF,15,TRBD1,TRBV28,few,TRBJ1-5
TGTGCCAGCAGCTTCCTTGGGACAGTCAATAGCAATCAGCCCCAGCATTTT,CASSFLGTVNSNQPQHF,17,TRBD1,TRBV7-8,.,TRBJ1-5
TGTGCCAGCTCACCACGACAGGGGGAAGAAGCTTTCTTT,CASSPRQGEEAFF,13,TRBD1,TRBV18,.,TRBJ1-1
TGTGCTAGCAGCTTAAATAGCGGGGAAGAGCAGTTCTTC,CASSLNSGEEQFF,13,TRBD2,TRBV7-7,.,TRBJ2-1
TGTGCCAGCAGCTTAGACAGGGCTGATCAGCCCCAGCATTTT,CASSLDRADQPQHF,14,.,TRBV7-2,.,TRBJ1-5
TGCGCCAGCAGCTTGGCCGGGACAGGGTCGTCCGGGGAGCTGTTTTTT,CASSLAGTGSSGELFF,16,TRBD1,TRBV5-1,few,TRBJ2-2
TGTGCCAGTAGTGTGACTAGCGGGGGGTTCAATGAGCAGTTCTTC,CASSVTSGGFNEQFF,15,TRBD2,TRBV19,few,TRBJ2-1
TGTGCCTGGAGTGTCCGGGTGCAAGAGACCCAGTACTTC,CAWSVRVQETQYF,13,.,TRBV30,.,TRBJ2-5
TGCGCCAGCAGCCAAGATCGGACTAGCGGGGGCAATGAGCAGTTCTTC,CASSQDRTSGGNEQFF,16,TRBD2,TRBV4-3,.,TRBJ2-1
TGTGCCAGCAGCTTGGCGGGAGCGGGAGAGACCCAGTACTTC,CASSLAGAGETQYF,14,.,TRBV5-4,.,TRBJ2-5
TGTGCCAGCAGCAGGACAGGGGGCGATTACTACGAGCAGTACTTC,CASSRTGGDYYEQYF,15,TRBD1,TRBV6-5,.,TRBJ2-7
TGCGCCAGCGGAACGACAGGGGCCCTGGGATCACCCCTCCACTTT,CASGTTGALGSPLHF,15,TRBD1,TRBV4-1,few,TRBJ1-6
TGTGCCAGCAGCTACGCGACAGGGGGGGTTCCCATCGGAGAGACCCAGTACTTC,CASSYATGGVPIGETQYF,18,TRBD1,TRBV5-6,.,TRBJ2-5
TGTGCCAGCAGCTTAGGGACAGGAGTTCAGCCCCAGCATTTT,CASSLGTGVQPQHF,14,TRBD1,TRBV7-9,.,TRBJ1-5
TGTGCCAGCAGCTTCGCAGGGGAGAACACTGAAGCTTTCTTT,CASSFAGENTEAFF,14,.,TRBV7-2,few,TRBJ1-1
TGCGCCAGCAGCCAAGTGGGCCTCGACCCCTATGGCTACACCTTC,CASSQVGLDPYGYTF,15,.,TRBV4-1,.,TRBJ1-2
TGTGCCAGCTCACCAAAGCCAGCGGGAGGGTCCTACGAGCAGTACTTC,CASSPKPAGGSYEQYF,16,TRBD2,TRBV18,few,TRBJ2-7
TGTGCCAGCAGCTTAATTCACACAGAGAAGCAGTACTTC,CASSLIHTEKQYF,13,.,TRBV7-6,.,TRBJ2-7
TGTGCCAGCAGAAAAGACAGGGGGCAGGGCTACACCTTC,CASRKDRGQGYTF,13,TRBD1,TRBV6-5,once,TRBJ1-2
TGTGCCACCAGCAGAGGATGGAGGCAGCTCGAGGCCAAACTGTTTTTT,CATSRGWRQLEAKLFF,16,.,TRBV15,.,TRBJ1-4
TGTGCCAGCAGCCAAGTCCGCGCTGGGGCCAACGTCCTGACTTTC,CASSQVRAGANVLTF,15,.,TRBV14,.,TRBJ2-6
TGCGCCAGCAGCTTACCGGGACTAGCGGTAGATACGCAGTATTTT,CASSLPGLAVDTQYF,15,TRBD2,TRBV5-1,.,TRBJ2-3
TGTGCCAGCAGCTTTCGAGCGGGAGAGGCAGATACGCAGTATTTT,CASSFRAGEADTQYF,15,TRBD2,TRBV5-4,.,TRBJ2-3
TGTGCCATCAGTGGACAGGTCCTCTATGGCTACACCTTC,CAISGQVLYGYTF,13,.,TRBV10-3,.,TRBJ1-2
TGTGCCATCACGGACACCGCATATGGCTACACCTTC,CAITDTAYGYTF,12,.,TRBV10-3,.,TRBJ1-2
TGTGCCACCAGTCCCACCTTCGGGGATGAGCAGTTCTTC,CATSPTFGDEQFF,13,.,TRBV15,.,TRBJ2-1
TGTGCCAGCAGTAAGACAGGGGACCAACAAGAGACCCAGTACTTC,CASSKTGDQQETQYF,15,TRBD1,TRBV6-4,.,TRBJ2-5
TGCGCCAGCAGCCAAGGCCCGGTCGTCACGGGCGGGGATAATTCACCCCTCCACTTT,CASSQGPVVTGGDNSPLHF,19,.,TRBV4-1,.,TRBJ1-6
TGCGCCAGCAGCTTGGTTGGGACAGGGACACACAATGAGCAGTTCTTC,CASSLVGTGTHNEQFF,16,TRBD1,TRBV5-1,.,TRBJ2-1
TGTGCCAGCAGAGTACAGGGGGGCGTCACTGAAGCTTTCTTT,CASRVQGGVTEAFF,14,TRBD1,TRBV6-5,once,TRBJ1-1
TGCGCCAGCAGTTTGACAGGGGGCTACGAGCAGTACTTC,CASSLTGGYEQYF,13,TRBD1,TRBV10-2,.,TRBJ2-7